This is a list of T cell receptor beta chains from one sample in a study of T cells in Graves' hyperthyroidism and ophthalmopathy. TCRdb reprocessed the multiplex PCR reads via MiXCR and lists one record per CDR3 protein. The sample records around 600,000 distinct CDR3 sequences, approximately 15% being singletons. The sequencing sample was made of blood. The source of these receptors is a woman younger than 35 with Graves' ophthalmopathy. CDR3s leave out the opening cysteine and the closing phenylalanine or tryptophan.

TRBJ2-1 | TRBV15 | ATSRGLHNEQF
TRBJ2-1 | TRBV7-9 | ASSAYSGDSYNEQF
TRBJ2-1 | TRBV5-4 | ASSLIGWELYNEQF
TRBJ1-2 | TRBV19 | ASSIADGNYGYT
TRBJ2-1 | TRBV6-1 | ASRGGLTSGTPRNNEQF
TRBJ2-1 | TRBV25-1 | ASSDYTLAGGYNEQF
TRBJ2-2 | TRBV12-3/TRBV12-4 | ASSFQGHTGELF
TRBJ1-4 | TRBV28 | ASTPAGGGEKLF
TRBJ1-2 | TRBV7-9 | ASSRGVNYGYT
TRBJ1-1 | TRBV2 | ASSEYGDHTEAF
TRBJ1-4 | TRBV30 | ARSWPTNEKLF
TRBJ2-1 | TRBV7-2 | ASTTGAGYNEQF
TRBJ2-7 | TRBV28 | ASSPYDTTGHEWLEQY
TRBJ2-1 | TRBV27 | ASSASGFSYNEQF
TRBJ2-3 | TRBV30 | AWSLGTVSTDTQY
TRBJ2-7 | TRBV20-1 | SAPRTSAGHEQY
TRBJ2-1 | TRBV6-1 | ASSEAASRGDEQF
TRBJ2-1 | TRBV18 | ASSPPNQGVLDNEQF
TRBJ2-5 | TRBV27 | ATAVGLMKTQY
TRBJ2-4 | TRBV12-3/TRBV12-4 | ASSLVGPKNIQY
TRBJ2-1 | TRBV27 | ASRQGRRDEQF
TRBJ1-1 | TRBV19 | ASSAGDKGWTEAF
TRBJ2-1 | TRBV30 | AWNPWAGDNEQF
TRBJ1-3 | TRBV7-9 | ASSFDSSGNTIY
TRBJ2-3 | TRBV18 | ASSPTDGTGMFADTQY
TRBJ2-1 | TRBV20-1 | SARVDSGTSGSGQF
TRBJ1-5 | TRBV28 | ATARGGTDQPQH
TRBJ1-2 | TRBV28 | ASSTRGRGLYGYT
TRBJ1-5 | TRBV5-5 | ASSLLPGADQPQH
TRBJ1-1 | TRBV6-1 | ASGMRMNTEAF
TRBJ1-5 | TRBV6-1 | ARGDSNQPQH
TRBJ2-7 | TRBV12-3/TRBV12-4 | ASRRGGIHEQY
TRBJ2-5 | TRBV29-1 | SVAGTSGQETQY
TRBJ1-5 | TRBV28 | ASSSLRVAQPQH
TRBJ2-1 | TRBV4-1 | ASSKGQGSNEQF
TRBJ1-5 | TRBV12-3/TRBV12-4 | ASSLGRTGNQPQH
TRBJ2-7 | TRBV29-1 | SVEREWEQY
TRBJ1-4 | TRBV6-5 | ASSYRWAANEKLF
TRBJ1-1 | TRBV4-1 | ASSQNVMGNTEAF
TRBJ2-7 | TRBV7-9 | ASSPTGRHPYEQY
TRBJ1-1 | TRBV27 | ASVGGTEAF
TRBJ1-2 | TRBV10-3 | AISEMGQGLSMGYGYT
TRBJ1-2 | TRBV6-2/TRBV6-3 | ASSQGQGSYGYT
TRBJ2-3 | TRBV12-3/TRBV12-4 | ASSPGTLDTQY
TRBJ2-7 | TRBV30 | AWSVGNNYEQY
TRBJ2-7 | TRBV7-9 | ASSSYFRKGKAYEQY
TRBJ2-5 | TRBV7-9 | ASSLQGGQETQY
TRBJ1-5 | TRBV3-1 | ASSNQGIWGNQPQH